A single T cell receptor (beta chain) is shown here with its context. This CDR3 has 17 residues. The ends lost 0 bases at V and 2 bases at J; junction bases unmatched: 8. Germline V gives CDR1 LGHNA, CDR2 YSLEER. Primed by a sample-barcoded 5' primer and a J-beta primer mix, a second PCR proceeded for about 6 to 12 cycles. TCRdb analysed the 5' RACE reads with MiXCR anew, one entry per CDR3 protein. The sample has approximately 790,000 distinct CDR3 sequences, 55% to 65% seen once. This sample was taken from a study of blood T cells in healthy people across ages. This clonotype was obtained from a man younger than 45 in good health. J is TRBJ2-7 and V is TRBV4-3; the match to TRBD1 covers 9 bases. The sequenced sample was blood. CDR3 sequence: CASSQEMGDRGTYEQYF. CDR3 bases: TGCGCCAGCAGCCAAGAAATGGGAGACAGGGGGACCTACGAGCAGTACTTC.